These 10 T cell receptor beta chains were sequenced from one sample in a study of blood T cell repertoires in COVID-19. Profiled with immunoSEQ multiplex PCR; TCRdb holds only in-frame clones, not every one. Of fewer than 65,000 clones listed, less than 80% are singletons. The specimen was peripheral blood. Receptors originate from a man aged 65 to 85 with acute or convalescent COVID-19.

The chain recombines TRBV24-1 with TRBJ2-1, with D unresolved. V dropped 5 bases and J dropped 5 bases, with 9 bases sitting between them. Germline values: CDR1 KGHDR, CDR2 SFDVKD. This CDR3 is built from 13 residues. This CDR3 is CATSAPPDNEQFF. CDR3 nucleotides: TGTGCCACCAGTGCCCCTCCGGACAATGAGCAGTTCTTC.

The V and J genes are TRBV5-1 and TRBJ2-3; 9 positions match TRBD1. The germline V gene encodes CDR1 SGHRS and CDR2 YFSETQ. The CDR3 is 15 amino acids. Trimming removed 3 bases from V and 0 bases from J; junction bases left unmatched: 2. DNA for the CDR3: TGCGCCAGCAGCTCCGGGACAGGGAGCACAGATACGCAGTATTTT. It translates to CASSSGTGSTDTQYF.

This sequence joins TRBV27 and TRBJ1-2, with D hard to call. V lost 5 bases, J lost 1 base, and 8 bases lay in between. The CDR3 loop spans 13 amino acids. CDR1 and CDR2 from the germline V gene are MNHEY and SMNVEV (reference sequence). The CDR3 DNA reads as TGTGCCAGCAGTCGCGGGAATAACTATGGCTACACCTTC. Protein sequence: CASSRGNNYGYTF.

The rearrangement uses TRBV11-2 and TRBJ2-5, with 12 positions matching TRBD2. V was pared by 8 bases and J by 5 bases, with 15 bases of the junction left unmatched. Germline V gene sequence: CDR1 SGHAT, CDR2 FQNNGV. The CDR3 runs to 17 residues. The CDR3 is CASRRWRLAGVWETQYF. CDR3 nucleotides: TGTGCCAGCCGGCGGTGGAGACTAGCGGGAGTCTGGGAGACCCAGTACTTC.

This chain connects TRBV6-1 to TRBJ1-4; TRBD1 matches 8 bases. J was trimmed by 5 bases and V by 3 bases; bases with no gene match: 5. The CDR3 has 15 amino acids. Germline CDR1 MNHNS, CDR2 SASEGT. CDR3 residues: CASSDTGGRNEKLFF. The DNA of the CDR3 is TGTGCCAGCAGTGACACAGGGGGGCGGAATGAAAAACTGTTTTTT.

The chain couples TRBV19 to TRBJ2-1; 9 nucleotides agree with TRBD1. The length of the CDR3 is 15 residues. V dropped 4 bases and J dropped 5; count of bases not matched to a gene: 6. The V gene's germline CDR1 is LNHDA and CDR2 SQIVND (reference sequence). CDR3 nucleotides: TGTGCCAGTAGTAACAACAGGGGGCGCGACAATGAGCAGTTCTTC. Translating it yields CASSNNRGRDNEQFF.

The CDR3 DNA sequence: TGTGCCAGCAGCGTCGGGACTAGCGGGTTTAAAGAGACCCAGTACTTC. Translation: CASSVGTSGFKETQYF. The chain joins TRBV5-4 to TRBJ2-5, with TRBD2 identical over 12 bases. Germline V gene lookup returns CDR1 SGHNT and CDR2 YYREEE (reference sequence). The CDR3 consists of 16 residues. V lost 4 bases and J lost 3; bases outside the gene matches: 7.

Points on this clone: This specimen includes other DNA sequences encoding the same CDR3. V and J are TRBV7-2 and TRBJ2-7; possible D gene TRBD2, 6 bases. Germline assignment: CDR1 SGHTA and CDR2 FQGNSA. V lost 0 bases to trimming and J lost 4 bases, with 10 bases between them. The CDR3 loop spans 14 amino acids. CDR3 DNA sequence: TGTGCCAGCAGCTTAGCACCAGGGAGGTACGAGCAGTACTTC. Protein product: CASSLAPGRYEQYF.

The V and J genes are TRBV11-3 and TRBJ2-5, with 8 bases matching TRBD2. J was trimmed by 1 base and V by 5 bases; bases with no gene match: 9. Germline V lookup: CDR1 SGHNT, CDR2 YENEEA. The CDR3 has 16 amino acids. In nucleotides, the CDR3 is TGTGCCAGCAGCCGCCGCGGGAGGACGGCCCAAGAGACCCAGTACTTC. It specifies CASSRRGRTAQETQYF.

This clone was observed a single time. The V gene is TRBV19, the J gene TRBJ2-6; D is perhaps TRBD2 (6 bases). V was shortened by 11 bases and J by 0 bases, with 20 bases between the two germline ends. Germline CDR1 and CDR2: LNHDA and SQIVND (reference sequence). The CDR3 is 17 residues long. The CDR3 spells CAGGPGGVPSGANVLTF. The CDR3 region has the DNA TGTGCCGGAGGGCCTGGAGGGGTACCCTCTGGGGCCAACGTCCTGACTTTC.